Listed here are 19 T cell receptor beta chains from one sample, sequenced in a study of blood T cell repertoires in COVID-19. The repertoire was sequenced with immunoSEQ multiplex PCR; TCRdb's copy has only in-frame clones and lacks some. The sample includes some 150,000 clones, around four fifths of them seen just once. The sample was PBMCs or T cells enriched from blood (not recorded which). These TCRs come from a woman aged 45-65 years who had recovered from COVID-19.

This clone was observed a few times. The rearrangement uses TRBV19 and TRBJ1-5; D is uncertain. The CDR3 runs 15 residues. CDR1 is LNHDA and CDR2 is SQIVND in the germline V gene (reference sequence). V lost 3 bases and J lost 0, with 9 bases in between. This chain's CDR3 is CASSIFDNSNQPQHF. The CDR3 DNA sequence: TGTGCCAGTAGTATTTTCGACAATAGCAATCAGCCCCAGCATTTT.

This chain connects TRBV19 to TRBJ1-2; possible D gene TRBD1, 5 bases. The length of the CDR3 is 17 residues. Trimming left V 5 bases short and J 0 bases short, with 19 bases between. The germline gives CDR1 LNHDA, CDR2 SQIVND (reference sequence). The CDR3 bases are TGTGCCAGTAGTGCCAGGGTTCTCCGGAGAGCTAACTATGGCTACACCTTC. Encoded protein: CASSARVLRRANYGYTF.

Only one count was recorded for this clone. This chain uses TRBV3-1 (or the pseudogene TRBV3-2) with TRBJ2-3; 13 bases fit TRBD2. CDR3 length: 17 amino acids. After removal of 4 bases from V and 5 bases from J, the junction contained 9 bases not matched to a gene. Germline V gene sequence: CDR1 LGHDT, CDR2 YNNKEL (reference sequence). CDR3 sequence reads: CASSPPTSGGRRDTQYF. The CDR3 DNA follows: TGTGCCAGCAGCCCCCCGACTAGCGGGGGGCGGAGAGATACGCAGTATTTT.

The chain recombines TRBV5-4 with TRBJ2-1, with 11 bases lining up with TRBD2. Looked up from germline, CDR1 is SGHNT and CDR2 is YYREEE (reference sequence). The trim removed 5 bases at V and 3 bases at J, leaving 4 bases unmatched. The CDR3 has 15 residues. DNA of the CDR3: TGTGCCAGCAGGGAGGGACTAGCGGACTACAATGAGCAGTTCTTC. It encodes CASREGLADYNEQFF.

This clone occurred once. The chain joins TRBV28 to TRBJ2-2, with 10 nucleotides matching TRBD2. CDR3 length: 13 amino acids. V lost 7 bases and J lost 4; bases outside the gene matches: 0. Germline lookup yields CDR1 MDHEN and CDR2 SYDVKM. Written as DNA, the CDR3 is TGTGCCAGCAAGCGGGGGGGCACCGGGGAGCTGTTTTTT. Amino acid sequence: CASKRGGTGELFF.

This sequence joins TRBV2 and TRBJ2-6; D gene unclear. This CDR3 has 14 residues. Trimming left V 8 bases short and J 1 base short, with 9 bases between. The germline V gene has CDR1 SNHLY and CDR2 FYNNEI. In DNA form, the CDR3 reads TGTGCCAGCGGGCGTGAGTCTGGGGCCAACGTCCTGACTTTC. Residues: CASGRESGANVLTF.

V gene TRBV19 combines with J gene TRBJ1-4, with TRBD1 as a possible D gene (5 bases). The V end was cut by 7 bases, the J end by 5 bases, with 17 bases between. CDR3 length equals 15 residues. Germline V gene data show CDR1 as LNHDA and CDR2 as SQIVND (reference sequence). Here the CDR3 reads CASKEGVRRNEKLFF. In DNA, the CDR3 is TGTGCCAGTAAAGAAGGGGTGCGGAGAAATGAAAAACTGTTTTTT.

This clone was counted once. This chain uses TRBV14 with TRBJ2-3; D is undetermined. Deletions cut 1 base from V and 1 base from J, with 6 bases between. The CDR3 is 14 amino acids. Germline-derived CDR1 and CDR2 are SGHDN and FVKESK. The CDR3 coding sequence is TGTGCCAGCAGCCAAGCGTTCGGCACAGATACGCAGTATTTT. It yields the protein CASSQAFGTDTQYF.

This CDR3 is CASSQRTGYYEQYV. DNA for the CDR3: TGTGCCAGCAGCCAGCGGACAGGGTACTACGAGCAGTACGTC. The chain couples TRBV5-8 to TRBJ2-7, with 8 bases matching TRBD1. CDR3 size: 14 residues. The junction had 6 bases not matched to a gene; V was cut back by 4 bases and J by 3 bases. Per the germline V gene, CDR1 is SGHTS and CDR2 is YDEGEE.

The chain has TRBV28 and TRBJ1-3, with D possibly being TRBD1 (5 bases). Trimming stripped 0 bases from V and 0 bases from J, with 6 bases between. This CDR3 is 15 amino acids long. CDR1 is MDHEN, CDR2 SYDVKM, per germline. CDR3: CASSLWGGSGNTIYF. The CDR3 coding sequence is TGTGCCAGCAGTTTATGGGGGGGCTCTGGAAACACCATATATTTT. The variable domain in full, with the rest retrieved from reference TRBV28 and TRBJ1-3, is DVKVTQSSRYLVKRTGEKVFLECVQDMDHENMFWYRQDPGLGLRLIYFSYDVKMKEKGDIPEGYSVSREKKERFSLILESASTNQTSMYLCASSLWGGSGNTIYFGEGSWLTVV.

The chain links TRBV5-6 to TRBJ2-4; D possibly corresponds to TRBD2 (6 bases). The CDR3 is 15 amino acids. Trimming pared 3 bases from V and 7 bases from J, leaving 17 bases between. The V gene's germline CDR1 is SGHDT and CDR2 YYEEEE. The CDR3 bases are TGTGCCAGCAGCTCGGTAGGCCCTGGGGGGAACATTCAGTACTTC. Translation gives CASSSVGPGGNIQYF.

The chain recombines TRBV7-2 with TRBJ1-5; TRBD1 matches at 9 bases. This CDR3 contains 17 residues. V lost 5 bases to trimming and J lost 0 bases; unmatched junction nucleotides: 8. CDR1 and CDR2 from the germline V gene are SGHTA and FQGNSA. The CDR3: CASSRAGTGNSNQPQHF. The CDR3 DNA reads as TGTGCCAGCAGCCGCGCCGGGACAGGGAATAGCAATCAGCCCCAGCATTTT.

The rearrangement joins TRBV2 to TRBJ1-5; tentatively, D is TRBD1 (5 bases). Trimming took 7 bases from V and 4 from J, leaving 11 bases between them. Germline V gene sequence: CDR1 SNHLY, CDR2 FYNNEI. CDR3 length: 13 residues. Written as DNA, the CDR3 is TGTGCCAGCAACGACAGTCCTAATCAGCCCCAGCATTTT. Residues: CASNDSPNQPQHF.

This clone was picked up a small number of times. The chain links TRBV6-1 to TRBJ1-4; 9 bases match TRBD1. Germline V gives CDR1 MNHNS, CDR2 SASEGT. The CDR3 has 17 amino acids. Trimming removed 0 bases from V and 8 bases from J; junction bases left unmatched: 10. The CDR3: CASSEADLGTGLEKLFF. CDR3 sequence (DNA): TGTGCCAGCAGTGAAGCTGATTTGGGGACAGGGCTCGAAAAACTGTTTTTT.

The V call is TRBV5-1, the J call TRBJ2-1, with D possibly matching TRBD1 (6 bases). This CDR3 is built from 14 residues. Germline assignment: CDR1 SGHRS and CDR2 YFSETQ. With 2 bases removed from V and 5 bases from J, the gap between germline ends came to 11 bases. CDR3 bases: TGCGCCAGCAGCTTACTCCAGGGGAACAATGAGCAGTTCTTC. The encoded protein is CASSLLQGNNEQFF.

The chain employs TRBV7-2 and TRBJ2-1, with D tentatively TRBD1 (5 bases). The CDR3 is made up of 14 amino acids. Trimming removed 4 bases at V and 9 bases at J, with 16 bases between. CDR1 SGHTA and CDR2 FQGNSA come from the germline V gene. CDR3 nucleotide sequence: TGTGCCAGCAGCTCTTTGGGGCGAATAGGTGAGCAGTTCTTC. It translates to CASSSLGRIGEQFF. The whole variable domain, remainder taken from reference TRBV7-2 and TRBJ2-1, is GAGVSQSPSNKVTEKGKDVELRCDPISGHTALYWYRQSLGQGLEFLIYFQGNSAPDKSGLPSDRFSAERTGGSVSTLTIQRTQQEDSAVYLCASSSLGRIGEQFFGPGTRLTVL.

This clone has a single count. The chain uses TRBV4-1 and TRBJ2-1, with D maybe TRBD2 (6 bases). This CDR3 spans 16 amino acids. Germline CDR1 and CDR2: MGHRA and YSYEKL. Trimming cost V 1 base and J 0 bases, with 10 bases left between them. CDR3 sequence: CASSQGDGSSYNEQFF. The CDR3 DNA reads TGCGCCAGCAGCCAAGGGGACGGGAGCTCCTACAATGAGCAGTTCTTC.

The J gene is TRBJ2-7, the V gene TRBV27; D remains ambiguous. The CDR3 covers 14 residues. V lost 6 bases to trimming and J lost 0 bases, with 12 bases between them. Germline lookup yields CDR1 MNHEY and CDR2 SMNVEV (reference sequence). CDR3: CASRRRPNSYEQYF. CDR3 DNA: TGTGCCAGCAGAAGGCGGCCTAACTCCTACGAGCAGTACTTC.

The chain carries TRBV2 and TRBJ1-2; D unresolved. This CDR3 is 12 amino acids long. Trimming removed 7 bases from V and 1 base from J, with 7 bases in between. Germline V gives CDR1 SNHLY, CDR2 FYNNEI. CDR3: CASTGGNYGYTF. In DNA form, the CDR3 reads TGTGCCAGCACTGGAGGTAACTATGGCTACACCTTC.